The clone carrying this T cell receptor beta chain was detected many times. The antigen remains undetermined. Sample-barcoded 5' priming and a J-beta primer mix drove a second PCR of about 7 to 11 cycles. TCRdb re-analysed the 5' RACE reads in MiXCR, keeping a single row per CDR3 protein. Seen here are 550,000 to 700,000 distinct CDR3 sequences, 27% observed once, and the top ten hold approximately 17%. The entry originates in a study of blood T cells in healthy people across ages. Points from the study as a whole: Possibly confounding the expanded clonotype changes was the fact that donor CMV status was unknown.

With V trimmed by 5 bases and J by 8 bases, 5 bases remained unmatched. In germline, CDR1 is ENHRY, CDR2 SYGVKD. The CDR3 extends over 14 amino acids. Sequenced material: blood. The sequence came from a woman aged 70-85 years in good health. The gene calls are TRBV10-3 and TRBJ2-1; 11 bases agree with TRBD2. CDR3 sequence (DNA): TGTGCCATCAGTACTAGCGGGGGCGGGGATGAGCAGTTCTTC. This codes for CAISTSGGGDEQFF.